The 31 T cell receptor beta chains below were found in one sample sequenced in a study of blood T cell repertoires in COVID-19. Clones were sequenced by immunoSEQ multiplex PCR, and TCRdb holds only the in-frame ones, with some missing. The sample consists of around 160,000 clones, 65% to 85% of them appearing once. The sequenced sample was PBMCs or T cells enriched from blood (not recorded which). The receptor set was obtained from a woman aged 45-59 years who had been exposed to COVID-19.

J is TRBJ1-4 and V is TRBV6-5; D remains ambiguous. Germline V gene data show CDR1 as MNHEY and CDR2 as SVGAGI. The ends were cut back, 3 bases at V and 8 bases at J, with 19 bases in the middle. This CDR3 contains 16 residues. The CDR3 DNA is TGTGCCAGCAGTTATCAAACTTTTTCCGCTCCAGAAAAACTGTTTTTT. It translates to CASSYQTFSAPEKLFF.

About this clone: Other nucleotide sequences in the sample specify the same CDR3. The chain links TRBV12-3 or TRBV12-4 to TRBJ1-2; tentatively, D is TRBD1 (6 bases). V lost 3 bases to trimming and J lost 5 bases, with 7 bases between them. The CDR3 is made up of 12 amino acids. The DNA for the CDR3 is TGTGCCAGCAGTTTTCAGGGGTATGGCTACACCTTC. It encodes CASSFQGYGYTF.

The V call is TRBV19, the J call TRBJ1-2; 7 bases map to TRBD1. This CDR3 contains 15 residues. Germline CDR1 is LNHDA and CDR2 is SQIVND (reference sequence). Trimming removed 5 bases from V and 8 bases from J; junction bases left unmatched: 14. CDR3 sequence reads: CASSLIGTAARGYTF. For the CDR3, the DNA is TGTGCCAGTAGTCTAATTGGGACAGCCGCCCGAGGCTACACCTTC.

Here the CDR3 DNA reads TGCGCCAGCAGCCAAGGAGTAGTGAACACTGAAGCTTTCTTT. Translating gives CASSQGVVNTEAFF. J is TRBJ1-1 and V is TRBV4-3; no definite D call. Germline-derived CDR1 and CDR2 are LGHNA and YSLEER. The CDR3 sequence is 14 residues long. V gave up 1 base and J gave up 0 bases, with 6 bases separating them.

The rearrangement links TRBV7-2 to TRBJ1-1; a possible D gene is TRBD1 (5 bases). V lost 2 bases and J 5 bases, leaving 12 bases between the germline ends. The CDR3 sequence is 14 residues long. CDR1 and CDR2 (germline): SGHTA, FQGNSA. The CDR3 protein is CASSLKSRGTEAFF. The CDR3 DNA reads as TGTGCCAGCAGCTTAAAGTCAAGGGGTACTGAAGCTTTCTTT.

The chain carries TRBV7-2 and TRBJ1-3; no firm D call. The V end was cut by 4 bases, the J end by 4 bases, with 11 bases between. Germline CDR1 reads SGHTA; CDR2 reads FQGNSA. The CDR3 is 14 residues long. CDR3 DNA sequence: TGTGCCAGCAGCTCGACACCATGGGGAAACACCATATATTTT. It is translated as CASSSTPWGNTIYF.

The CDR3 loop reads CASGDRGTETEAFF. The CDR3 DNA follows: TGTGCCAGCGGGGACAGGGGGACGGAAACTGAAGCTTTCTTT. The genes are TRBV2 and TRBJ1-1, with TRBD1 matching 11 bases. The V segment lost 8 bases and the J segment 5 bases; nucleotides outside the gene matches: 7. Germline CDR1 SNHLY, CDR2 FYNNEI. The CDR3 has 14 amino acids.

The chain links TRBV7-9 to TRBJ2-7; 9 nucleotides match TRBD1. Trimming removed 0 bases from V and 6 bases from J; junction bases left unmatched: 6. This CDR3 region has 15 residues. Per the germline V gene, CDR1 is SEHNR and CDR2 is FQNEAQ (reference sequence). Here the CDR3 reads CASSLARTGAGEQYF. The CDR3 region has the DNA TGTGCCAGCAGCTTAGCCAGGACAGGGGCCGGCGAGCAGTACTTC.

This clone was counted between two and nine times. The chain carries TRBV27 and TRBJ2-2, with TRBD2 matching over 9 bases. After removal of 1 base from V and 2 bases from J, the junction contained 5 bases not matched to a gene. CDR3 length: 17 amino acids. The germline V gene encodes CDR1 MNHEY and CDR2 SMNVEV (reference sequence). The CDR3 region is CASSLWASGINTGELFF. The DNA of the CDR3 is TGTGCCAGCAGTTTATGGGCTAGCGGGATCAACACCGGGGAGCTGTTTTTT.

CDR3 DNA: TGTGCCTGGAGACCCAACAGGGGGAACTCTGGAAACACCATATATTTT. The encoded protein is CAWRPNRGNSGNTIYF. The chain has TRBV30 and TRBJ1-3; 8 nucleotides match TRBD1. V dropped 3 bases and J dropped 0; count of bases not matched to a gene: 7. The CDR3 loop spans 16 amino acids. Germline assignment: CDR1 GTSNPN and CDR2 SVGIG (reference sequence). The entire variable domain, with the rest obtained from reference TRBV30 and TRBJ1-3, is as follows: SQTIHQWPATLVQPVGSPLSLECTVEGTSNPNLYWYRQAAGRGLQLLFYSVGIGQISSEVPQNLSASRPQDRQFILSSKKLLLSDSGFYLCAWRPNRGNSGNTIYFGEGSWLTVV.

This clone was counted only a few times. This chain connects TRBV15 to TRBJ2-7; 8 nucleotides agree with TRBD2. The CDR3 runs 15 residues. Germline loops: CDR1 LNHNV, CDR2 YYDKDF (reference sequence). Losses at the gene ends were 2 bases for V and 3 bases for J; bases not matched to a gene: 6. CDR3: CATSRLGGAGYEQYF. The CDR3 region has the DNA TGTGCCACCAGCAGACTCGGGGGGGCTGGCTACGAGCAGTACTTC.

The CDR3 coding sequence is TGCGCCAGCAGCCAGGCCGGGACAGGGAATGAGCAGTTCTTC. Translating gives CASSQAGTGNEQFF. The chain has TRBV4-1 and TRBJ2-1, with 9 bases that match TRBD1. The V gene's germline CDR1 is MGHRA and CDR2 YSYEKL. After removal of 3 bases from V and 7 bases from J, the junction contained 4 bases not matched to a gene. This CDR3 contains 14 residues.

The chain recombines TRBV11-1 with TRBJ2-2; 8 nucleotides match TRBD1. With 8 bases clipped from V and 2 bases from J, the junction kept 7 bases outside the gene matches. The CDR3 extends over 15 amino acids. Germline V gene sequence: CDR1 SGHAT, CDR2 FQDESV (reference sequence). The CDR3 sequence: CASLNPGGNTGELFF. The CDR3 nucleotides are TGTGCCAGCTTGAACCCAGGGGGCAACACCGGGGAGCTGTTTTTT.

There are a few counts of this clone. CDR3 bases: TGTGCCAGCAGCTCAACATACGACAGTGGCTACACCTTC. Translating it yields CASSSTYDSGYTF. The chain carries TRBV11-2 and TRBJ1-2; D may be TRBD1 (5 bases). V was pared by 4 bases and J by 7 bases, with 13 bases between. The CDR3 runs 13 residues. CDR1 is SGHAT and CDR2 is FQNNGV in the germline V gene.

This chain uses TRBV19 with TRBJ2-3, with D possibly being TRBD1 (6 bases). CDR3 length: 13 amino acids. The germline V gene has CDR1 LNHDA and CDR2 SQIVND (reference sequence). Trimming took off 5 bases at V and 1 base at J, with 7 bases between the two ends. The CDR3 here is CASSPGGTDTQYF. In nucleotides, the CDR3 is TGTGCCAGTAGTCCAGGGGGCACAGATACGCAGTATTTT.

This chain uses TRBV2 with TRBJ2-3, with D perhaps matching TRBD1 (5 bases). Germline V CDR1 and CDR2: SNHLY, FYNNEI. The CDR3 spans 16 residues. V shed 3 bases and J shed 1 base, with 14 bases lying between them. The CDR3 region has the DNA TGTGCCAGCAGTGAGGCAGGGATCGGTCGCACAGATACGCAGTATTTT. Encoded protein: CASSEAGIGRTDTQYF.

CDR3 nucleotides: TGTGCCAGTAGTAGGTATGGGGGCAGGACGGAGAGAGGCGCTGAAGCTTTCTTT. The encoded protein is CASSRYGGRTERGAEAFF. The chain combines TRBV19 with TRBJ1-1; possible D gene TRBD1, 6 bases. Between the trimmed V and J ends, which lost 4 bases and 6 bases, there was a span of 27 bases. The CDR3 spans 18 residues. In germline, CDR1 is LNHDA, CDR2 SQIVND (reference sequence).

The chain recombines TRBV10-3 with TRBJ1-2, with 8 bases aligning to TRBD1. V dropped 2 bases and J dropped 1; count of bases not matched to a gene: 3. In germline, CDR1 is ENHRY, CDR2 SYGVKD. CDR3 length: 15 amino acids. In DNA form, the CDR3 reads TGTGCCATCAGTGAGCGACAGGGGAATAACTATGGCTACACCTTC. Its protein is CAISERQGNNYGYTF.

This clone was observed a handful of times. CDR3 bases: TGCGCCAGCAGCTCCAGGGGGCATAACTATGGCTACACCTTC. It translates to CASSSRGHNYGYTF. The chain uses TRBV5-1 and TRBJ1-2; 8 positions match TRBD1. The CDR3 covers 14 residues. Germline CDR1 reads SGHRS; CDR2 reads YFSETQ. The trim removed 3 bases at V and 1 base at J, leaving 2 bases unmatched.

The J gene is TRBJ1-2, the V gene TRBV19, with TRBD1 matching over 7 bases. This CDR3 has 14 amino acids. The germline CDR1 and CDR2 sequences are LNHDA and SQIVND (reference sequence). The junction had 8 bases not matched to a gene; V was cut back by 3 bases and J by 7 bases. The CDR3 protein is CASSIPGGSVGYTF. CDR3 nucleotides: TGTGCCAGTAGTATCCCAGGGGGTAGTGTTGGCTACACCTTC.

The chain is built from TRBV14 and TRBJ1-1; a possible D gene is TRBD1 (5 bases). This CDR3 contains 16 residues. Trimming removed 0 bases at V and 4 bases at J, with 15 bases between. Germline V gene lookup returns CDR1 SGHDN and CDR2 FVKESK. The CDR3 spells CASSQDFGGGFTEAFF. The CDR3 DNA sequence: TGTGCCAGCAGCCAAGATTTCGGGGGAGGCTTCACTGAAGCTTTCTTT.

The chain employs TRBV4-3 and TRBJ1-3; D perhaps matches TRBD1 (5 bases). The germline gives CDR1 LGHNA, CDR2 YSLEER. V was shortened by 3 bases and J by 1 base, with 7 bases between the two germline ends. The CDR3 covers 14 residues. CDR3 residues: CASSQGTSGNTIYF. Written as DNA, the CDR3 is TGCGCCAGCAGCCAGGGGACTTCTGGAAACACCATATATTTT.

V and J are TRBV5-4 and TRBJ1-2, with a weak D call TRBD1 (5 bases). This CDR3 has 16 amino acids. The V gene lost 0 bases and the J gene lost 0 bases, with 12 bases spanning the gap. The germline V gene has CDR1 SGHNT and CDR2 YYREEE (reference sequence). CDR3 nucleotide sequence: TGTGCCAGCAGCTTGGCTAGGGGTCTCCCTAACTATGGCTACACCTTC. It codes for CASSLARGLPNYGYTF.

This chain joins TRBV4-3 and TRBJ1-1, with 9 bases lining up with TRBD1. Trimming took 1 base from V and 2 from J; bases not matched to a gene: 17. This CDR3 comprises 20 residues. The germline CDR1 and CDR2 sequences are LGHNA and YSLEER. The CDR3 region has the DNA TGCGCCAGCAGCCAAGTAGGCTCCGGGACAGGGACGGGTCTTAACACTGAAGCTTTCTTT. It translates to CASSQVGSGTGTGLNTEAFF.

The CDR3: CASSSGQGTNEQYF. The CDR3 nucleotides are TGTGCCAGCAGCTCAGGACAGGGTACCAACGAGCAGTACTTC. The V call is TRBV7-2, the J call TRBJ2-7; TRBD1 matches 8 bases. Looked up from germline, CDR1 is SGHTA and CDR2 is FQGNSA. J was trimmed by 5 bases and V by 4 bases; bases with no gene match: 7. The length of the CDR3 is 14 residues.

The V and J genes are TRBV6-5 and TRBJ2-1; D unclear. Per germline, CDR1 MNHEY and CDR2 SVGAGI. The ends were cut back, 8 bases at V and 6 bases at J, with 14 bases in the middle. The CDR3 is made up of 13 amino acids. DNA of the CDR3: TGTGCCAGCTCGCTGAGAGGAACCAATGAGCAGTTCTTC. It specifies CASSLRGTNEQFF.

The chain uses TRBV12-3 or TRBV12-4 and TRBJ1-5; D is unresolved. The CDR3 covers 13 residues. The germline V and J ends were trimmed by 2 bases and 6 bases, with 8 bases remaining between them. The CDR3 DNA reads TGTGCCAGCAGTTTACGGGCGGGTCAGCCCCAGCATTTT. Translated: CASSLRAGQPQHF.

The rearrangement uses TRBV4-3 and TRBJ2-4; 7 bases align to TRBD1. The CDR3 extends over 15 amino acids. J was trimmed by 0 bases and V by 5 bases; bases with no gene match: 4. Germline lookup yields CDR1 LGHNA and CDR2 YSLEER. The CDR3, as DNA: TGCGCCAGCAGCTCATACAGGGGAGCCAAAAACATTCAGTACTTC. Residues: CASSSYRGAKNIQYF.

Comments on this clone: Other nucleotide sequences in the sample specify the same CDR3. The chain is built from TRBV9 and TRBJ2-2; tentatively, D is TRBD2 (5 bases). This CDR3 region has 13 residues. Per the germline V gene, CDR1 is SGDLS and CDR2 is YYNGEE. V lost 1 base to trimming and J lost 5 bases, with 6 bases between them. This CDR3 reads CASSVRGTGELFF. The CDR3 DNA follows: TGTGCCAGCAGCGTACGGGGAACCGGGGAGCTGTTTTTT.

This sequence joins TRBV6-6 and TRBJ2-3; 12 nucleotides match TRBD1. Germline loops: CDR1 MNHNY, CDR2 SVGAGI (reference sequence). The CDR3 totals 16 residues. The ends lost 5 bases at V and 5 bases at J; junction bases unmatched: 8. CDR3 sequence: CASSRPGTGGEDTQYF. The CDR3 bases are TGTGCCAGCAGTCGACCCGGGACAGGGGGCGAAGATACGCAGTATTTT.

This rearrangement joins TRBV6-5 to TRBJ2-5; TRBD1 might be the D (6 bases). With 2 bases removed from V and 3 bases from J, the gap between germline ends came to 10 bases. This CDR3 is 14 amino acids long. Germline V gene data show CDR1 as MNHEY and CDR2 as SVGAGI. The CDR3 protein is CASSYRSGEETQYF. CDR3 coding DNA: TGTGCCAGCAGTTACAGGTCAGGGGAAGAGACCCAGTACTTC.